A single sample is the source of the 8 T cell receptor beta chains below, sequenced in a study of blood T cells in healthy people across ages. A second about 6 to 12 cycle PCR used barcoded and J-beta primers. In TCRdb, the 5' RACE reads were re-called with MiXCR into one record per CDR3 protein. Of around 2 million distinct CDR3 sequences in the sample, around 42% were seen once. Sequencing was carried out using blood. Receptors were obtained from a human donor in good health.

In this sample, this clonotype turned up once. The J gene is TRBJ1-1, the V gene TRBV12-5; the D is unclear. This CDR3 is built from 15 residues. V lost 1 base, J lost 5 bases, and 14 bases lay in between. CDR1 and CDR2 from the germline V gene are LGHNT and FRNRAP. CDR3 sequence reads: CASGLASGVATEAFF. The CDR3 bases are TGTGCTAGTGGTTTGGCCTCGGGAGTGGCGACTGAAGCTTTCTTT.

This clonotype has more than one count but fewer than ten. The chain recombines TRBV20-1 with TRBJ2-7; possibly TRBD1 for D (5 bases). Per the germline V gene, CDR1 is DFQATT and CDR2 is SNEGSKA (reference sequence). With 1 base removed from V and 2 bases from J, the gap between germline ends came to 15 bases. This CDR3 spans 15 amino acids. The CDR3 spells CSARGVRGLPYEQYF. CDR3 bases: TGCAGTGCTAGAGGGGTAAGGGGCCTCCCCTACGAGCAGTACTTC.

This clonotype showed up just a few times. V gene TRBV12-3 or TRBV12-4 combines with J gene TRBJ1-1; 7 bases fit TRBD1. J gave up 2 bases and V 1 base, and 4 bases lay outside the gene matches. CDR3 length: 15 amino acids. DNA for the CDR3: TGTGCCAGCAGTTTAGTAAGGGGGCCAAACACTGAAGCTTTCTTT. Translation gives CASSLVRGPNTEAFF.

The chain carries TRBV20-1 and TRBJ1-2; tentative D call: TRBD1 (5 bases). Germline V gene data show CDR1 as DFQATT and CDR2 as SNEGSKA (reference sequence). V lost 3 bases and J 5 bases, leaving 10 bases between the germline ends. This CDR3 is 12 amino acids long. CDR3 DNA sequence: TGCAGTGCTAGTTCGGGGGGTTATGGCTACACCTTC. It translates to CSASSGGYGYTF.

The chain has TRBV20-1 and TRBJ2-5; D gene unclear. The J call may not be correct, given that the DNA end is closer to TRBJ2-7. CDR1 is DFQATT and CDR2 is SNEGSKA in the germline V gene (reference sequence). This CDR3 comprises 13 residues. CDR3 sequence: CSASFPLTYEQYF. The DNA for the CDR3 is TGCAGTGCTAGTTTCCCACTCACCTACGAGCAGTACTTC.

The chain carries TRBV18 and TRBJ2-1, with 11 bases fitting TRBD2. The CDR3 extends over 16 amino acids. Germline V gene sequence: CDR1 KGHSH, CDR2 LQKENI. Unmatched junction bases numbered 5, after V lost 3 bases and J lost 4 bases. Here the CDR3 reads CASSPNGTSGYNEQFF. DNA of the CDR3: TGTGCCAGCTCACCGAACGGGACTAGCGGATACAATGAGCAGTTCTTC. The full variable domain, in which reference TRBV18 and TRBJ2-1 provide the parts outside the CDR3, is NAGVMQNPRHLVRRRGQEARLRCSPMKGHSHVYWYRQLPEEGLKFMVYLQKENIIDESGMPKERFSAEFPKEGPSILRIQQVVRGDSAAYFCASSPNGTSGYNEQFFGPGTRLTVL.

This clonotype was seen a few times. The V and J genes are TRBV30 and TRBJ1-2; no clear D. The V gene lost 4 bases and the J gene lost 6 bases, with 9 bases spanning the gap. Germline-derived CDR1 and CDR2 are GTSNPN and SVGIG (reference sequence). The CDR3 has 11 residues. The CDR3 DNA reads TGTGCCTGGACCCTTGGGGATGGCTACACCTTC. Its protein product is CAWTLGDGYTF. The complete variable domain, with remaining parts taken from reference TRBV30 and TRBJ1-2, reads SQTIHQWPATLVQPVGSPLSLECTVEGTSNPNLYWYRQAAGRGLQLLFYSVGIGQISSEVPQNLSASRPQDRQFILSSKKLLLSDSGFYLCAWTLGDGYTFGSGTRLTVV.

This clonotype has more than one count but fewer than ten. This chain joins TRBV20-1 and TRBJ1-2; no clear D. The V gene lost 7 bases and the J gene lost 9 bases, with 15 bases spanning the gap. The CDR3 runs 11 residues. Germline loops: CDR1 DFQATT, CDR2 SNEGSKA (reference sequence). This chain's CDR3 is CSGHTSDRYTF. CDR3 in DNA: TGCAGTGGGCACACTTCGGATCGCTACACCTTC.